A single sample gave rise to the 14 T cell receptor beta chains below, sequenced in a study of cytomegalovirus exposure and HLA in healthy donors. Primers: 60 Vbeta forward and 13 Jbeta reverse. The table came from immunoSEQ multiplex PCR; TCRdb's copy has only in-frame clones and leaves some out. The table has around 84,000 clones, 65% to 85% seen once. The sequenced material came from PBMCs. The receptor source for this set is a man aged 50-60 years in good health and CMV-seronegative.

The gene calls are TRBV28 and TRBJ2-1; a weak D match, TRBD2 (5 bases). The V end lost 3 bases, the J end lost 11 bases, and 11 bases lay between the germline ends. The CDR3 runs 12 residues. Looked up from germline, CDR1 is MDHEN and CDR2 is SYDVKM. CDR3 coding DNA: TGTGCCAGCAGTTTGGCGTGGGAGAAGCAGTTCTTC. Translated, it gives CASSLAWEKQFF.

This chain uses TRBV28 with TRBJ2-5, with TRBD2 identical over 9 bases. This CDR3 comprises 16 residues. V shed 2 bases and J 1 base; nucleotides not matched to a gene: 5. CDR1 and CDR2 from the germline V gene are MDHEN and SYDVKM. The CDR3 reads CASSLAGGGLQETQYF. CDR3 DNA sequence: TGTGCCAGCAGTTTAGCGGGGGGGGGCCTCCAAGAGACCCAGTACTTC.

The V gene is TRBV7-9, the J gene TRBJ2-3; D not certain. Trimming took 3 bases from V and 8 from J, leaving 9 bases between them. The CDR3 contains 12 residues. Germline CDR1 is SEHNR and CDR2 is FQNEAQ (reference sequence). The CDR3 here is CASSFTAGTQYF. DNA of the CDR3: TGTGCCAGCAGCTTTACAGCAGGTACGCAGTATTTT.

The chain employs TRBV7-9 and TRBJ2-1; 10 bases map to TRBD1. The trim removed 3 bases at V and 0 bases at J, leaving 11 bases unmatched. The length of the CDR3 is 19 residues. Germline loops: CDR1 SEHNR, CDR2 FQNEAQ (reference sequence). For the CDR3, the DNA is TGTGCCAGCAGCTTTTTGAGGACAGGGGGTGTGAGCTCCTACAATGAGCAGTTCTTC. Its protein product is CASSFLRTGGVSSYNEQFF. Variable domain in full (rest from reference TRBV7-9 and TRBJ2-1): DTGVSQNPRHKITKRGQNVTFRCDPISEHNRLYWYRQTLGQGPEFLTYFQNEAQLEKSRLLSDRFSAERPKGSFSTLEIQRTEQGDSAMYLCASSFLRTGGVSSYNEQFFGPGTRLTVL.

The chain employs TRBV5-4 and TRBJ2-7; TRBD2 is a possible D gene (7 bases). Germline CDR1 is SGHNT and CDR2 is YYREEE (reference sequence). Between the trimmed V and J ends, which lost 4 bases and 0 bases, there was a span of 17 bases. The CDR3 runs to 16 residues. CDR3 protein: CASSLNGGGSSYEQYF. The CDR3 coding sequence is TGTGCCAGCAGCCTGAATGGGGGCGGGAGCTCCTACGAGCAGTACTTC.

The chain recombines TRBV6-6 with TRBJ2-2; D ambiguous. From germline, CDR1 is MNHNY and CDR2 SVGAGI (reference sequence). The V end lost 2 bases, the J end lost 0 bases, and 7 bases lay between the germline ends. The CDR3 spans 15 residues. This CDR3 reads CASSYARPNTGELFF. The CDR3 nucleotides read TGTGCCAGCAGTTACGCCAGGCCGAACACCGGGGAGCTGTTTTTT.

The CDR3 DNA reads TGCGCCAGCAGCCCTGAAACCGGGACAGGGGGAAACCCATCTGGAAACACCATATATTTT. Its protein is CASSPETGTGGNPSGNTIYF. This chain connects TRBV4-1 to TRBJ1-3, with 11 bases matching TRBD1. CDR1 and CDR2 from the germline V gene are MGHRA and YSYEKL. Germline trimming cut 4 bases from V and 1 base from J; bases unmatched to any gene: 15. CDR3 length equals 20 residues.

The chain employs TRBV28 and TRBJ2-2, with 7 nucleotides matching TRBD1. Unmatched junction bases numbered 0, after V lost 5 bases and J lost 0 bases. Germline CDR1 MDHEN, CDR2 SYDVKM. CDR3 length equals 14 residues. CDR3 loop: CASSGTANTGELFF. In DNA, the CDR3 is TGTGCCAGCAGTGGGACAGCGAACACCGGGGAGCTGTTTTTT.

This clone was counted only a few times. Written as DNA, the CDR3 is TGCGCCAGCAGCCCAGGGGGAGAGCAGTACTTC. Protein sequence: CASSPGGEQYF. The chain links TRBV10-2 to TRBJ2-7, with TRBD1 matching 7 bases. Germline CDR1 WSHSY, CDR2 SAAADI. CDR3 length equals 11 residues. V lost 6 bases and J lost 7; bases outside the gene matches: 3.

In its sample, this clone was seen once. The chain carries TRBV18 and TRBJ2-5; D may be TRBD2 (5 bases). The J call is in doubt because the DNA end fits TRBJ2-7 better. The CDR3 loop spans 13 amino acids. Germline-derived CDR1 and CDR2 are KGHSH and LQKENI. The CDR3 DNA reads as TGTGCCAGCTCCGGGAATTGGACCTACGAGCAGTACTTC. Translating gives CASSGNWTYEQYF.

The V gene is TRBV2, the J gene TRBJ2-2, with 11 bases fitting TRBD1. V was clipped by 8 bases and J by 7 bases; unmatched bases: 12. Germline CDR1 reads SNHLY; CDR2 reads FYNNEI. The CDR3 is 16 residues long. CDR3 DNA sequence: TGTGCCAGCTCACCACCTGGACAGGGGGCTAACGGGGAGCTGTTTTTT. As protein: CASSPPGQGANGELFF.

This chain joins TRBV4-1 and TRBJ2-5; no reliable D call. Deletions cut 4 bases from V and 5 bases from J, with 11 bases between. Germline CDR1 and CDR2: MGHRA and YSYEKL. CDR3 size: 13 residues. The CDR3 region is CASSLGYYETQYF. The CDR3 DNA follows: TGCGCCAGCAGCCTCGGGTATTATGAGACCCAGTACTTC.

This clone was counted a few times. In DNA form, the CDR3 reads TGTGCCAGCAGGTTCGGGACTAGTGGGGCCGAGCAGTACTTC. It is translated as CASRFGTSGAEQYF. The gene calls are TRBV2 and TRBJ2-7, with 8 bases matching TRBD2. The CDR3 is made up of 14 amino acids. Germline V lookup: CDR1 SNHLY, CDR2 FYNNEI. After removal of 6 bases from V and 6 bases from J, the junction contained 10 bases not matched to a gene.

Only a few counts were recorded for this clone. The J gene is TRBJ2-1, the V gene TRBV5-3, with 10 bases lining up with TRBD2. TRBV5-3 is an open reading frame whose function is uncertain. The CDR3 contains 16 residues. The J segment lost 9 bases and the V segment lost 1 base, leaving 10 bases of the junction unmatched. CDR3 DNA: TGTGCCAGAAGCTTGACCGGGAGCGGGGGGGCGAGTGAGCAGTTCTTC. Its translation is CARSLTGSGGASEQFF.